This entry lists 17 T cell receptor beta chains sequenced from one sample in a study of T cells in Graves' hyperthyroidism and ophthalmopathy. Researchers took RNA transcripts and amplified the TCR beta CDR3 regions from them. Researchers ran a first-round RT-PCR on the TCR CDR3 using the HTBI primer set. In TCRdb, the multiplex PCR reads were re-called with MiXCR into one record per CDR3 protein. This table has about 510,000 distinct CDR3 sequences, approximately 15% appearing once. Sequences were obtained from blood. These receptors all come from a woman between 40 and 55 years old with Graves' hyperthyroidism.

The chain recombines TRBV28 with TRBJ2-1; a possible D gene is TRBD2 (6 bases). The germline V and J ends were trimmed by 7 bases and 2 bases, with 18 bases remaining between them. The CDR3 runs 16 residues. Germline CDR1 reads MDHEN; CDR2 reads SYDVKM. CDR3 region: CASITAGLNTYNEQFF. The CDR3, as DNA: TGTGCCAGCATAACCGCGGGACTTAATACCTACAATGAGCAGTTCTTC.

This clonotype has at least ten counts. This sequence joins TRBV27 and TRBJ2-3, with D perhaps TRBD1 or TRBD2 (5 bases each). Trimming took 1 base from V and 4 from J, leaving 9 bases between them. CDR3 length: 14 amino acids. Germline values: CDR1 MNHEY, CDR2 SMNVEV (reference sequence). CDR3 in amino acids: CASSLWGFADTQYF. The CDR3 bases are TGTGCCAGCAGTTTATGGGGGTTTGCAGATACGCAGTATTTT.

This clonotype was seen repeatedly, ten times or more. The chain has TRBV2 and TRBJ1-1; 12 bases agree with TRBD1. Germline V CDR1 and CDR2: SNHLY, FYNNEI. The CDR3 spans 16 residues. Unmatched junction bases numbered 12, after V lost 6 bases and J lost 7 bases. Here the CDR3 DNA reads TGTGCCAGCAGGAGATCCGGGACAGGGGGCGAGGTTGAAGCTTTCTTT. Protein: CASRRSGTGGEVEAFF.

This clonotype was counted many times. The chain couples TRBV7-3 to TRBJ2-2; 7 nucleotides line up with TRBD2. CDR1 SGHTA and CDR2 FQGTGA come from the germline V gene. The V segment lost 5 bases and the J segment 2 bases; nucleotides outside the gene matches: 11. The CDR3 runs to 17 residues. The CDR3 DNA reads as TGTGCCAGCAGCAGGGGTTCGAGCGGGATAAACACCGGGGAGCTGTTTTTT. Translated, it gives CASSRGSSGINTGELFF.

This clonotype was counted many times. Here the CDR3 reads CASSPGGITYEQYF. The CDR3, as DNA: TGTGCCAGCAGTCCTGGCGGAATTACCTACGAGCAGTACTTC. The chain recombines TRBV28 with TRBJ2-7; D not certain. This CDR3 has 14 amino acids. Germline V gene lookup returns CDR1 MDHEN and CDR2 SYDVKM. Trimming removed 5 bases at V and 2 bases at J, with 13 bases between. The full variable domain, completed using reference TRBV28 and TRBJ2-7, is DVKVTQSSRYLVKRTGEKVFLECVQDMDHENMFWYRQDPGLGLRLIYFSYDVKMKEKGDIPEGYSVSREKKERFSLILESASTNQTSMYLCASSPGGITYEQYFGPGTRLTVT.

This clonotype has a count of ten or more. The V and J genes are TRBV6-1 and TRBJ2-7; TRBD2 aligns across 9 bases. This CDR3 is built from 14 residues. Per the germline V gene, CDR1 is MNHNS and CDR2 is SASEGT. V dropped 7 bases and J dropped 2; count of bases not matched to a gene: 6. In nucleotides, the CDR3 is TGTGCCAGCACTTGGACTAGCGACCCCTACGAGCAGTACTTC. Its translation: CASTWTSDPYEQYF.

This chain connects TRBV7-9 to TRBJ2-2, with D perhaps TRBD1 (5 bases). The CDR3 has 16 amino acids. Germline-derived CDR1 and CDR2 are SEHNR and FQNEAQ (reference sequence). V was pared by 1 base and J by 0 bases, with 9 bases between. CDR3 amino acids: CASSLVVGANTGELFF. CDR3 in DNA: TGTGCCAGCAGCTTAGTCGTAGGGGCGAACACCGGGGAGCTGTTTTTT.

The rearrangement links TRBV16 to TRBJ2-1, with a possible D match to TRBD2 (5 bases). V lost 0 bases and J lost 9, with 9 bases in between. The CDR3 is made up of 13 amino acids. The germline V gene encodes CDR1 KGHSY and CDR2 FQNENV. The CDR3 region has the DNA TGTGCCAGCAGCCAATCGAGGGCAACTGAGCAGTTCTTC. Translation: CASSQSRATEQFF.

This clonotype came up many times. The chain links TRBV6-1 to TRBJ1-2; TRBD1 is a possible D gene (6 bases). The CDR3 has 15 amino acids. With 5 bases removed from V and 3 bases from J, the gap between germline ends came to 16 bases. The V gene's germline CDR1 is MNHNS and CDR2 SASEGT. CDR3 sequence reads: CASSLRTEPYYGYTF. CDR3 nucleotide sequence: TGTGCCAGCAGTCTCCGGACAGAACCTTACTATGGCTACACCTTC.

This clonotype was detected many times. This sequence joins TRBV3-1 and TRBJ1-1; D is possibly TRBD1 (5 bases). Trimming pared 1 base from V and 3 bases from J, leaving 9 bases between. The CDR3 contains 14 residues. The germline V gene has CDR1 LGHDT and CDR2 YNNKEL (reference sequence). This CDR3 reads CASSQVEGYTEAFF. The DNA for the CDR3 is TGTGCCAGCAGCCAAGTAGAGGGGTACACTGAAGCTTTCTTT.

This clonotype was seen a few times. Given a much more abundant clone one base away, this may be a read error. The chain couples TRBV28 to TRBJ1-2; D is uncertain. The CDR3 consists of 15 residues. CDR1 and CDR2 (germline): MDHEN, SYDVKM. V dropped 3 bases and J dropped 6 bases, with 17 bases sitting between them. CDR3 residues: CASSLRPGSGHGYTF. As DNA, the CDR3 is TGTGCCAGCAGTTTGAGGCCGGGCTCTGGCCATGGCTACACCTTC.

This clonotype came up many times. V usage is TRBV11-2 and J usage is TRBJ2-3; TRBD1 agrees at 7 bases. The CDR3 is 15 residues long. Germline V gene sequence: CDR1 SGHAT, CDR2 FQNNGV. After removal of 5 bases from V and 0 bases from J, the junction contained 5 bases not matched to a gene. CDR3 sequence reads: CASSLGQASTDTQYF. As DNA, the CDR3 is TGTGCCAGCAGCCTTGGACAGGCCAGCACAGATACGCAGTATTTT.

This clonotype was seen ten or more times. The chain is built from TRBV29-1 and TRBJ2-1; 12 bases are shared with TRBD2. The CDR3 is 14 residues long. The ends lost 7 bases at V and 5 bases at J; junction bases unmatched: 6. Germline V lookup: CDR1 SQVTM, CDR2 ANQGSEA. The CDR3 loop reads CSARGLAGHNEQFF. In DNA, the CDR3 is TGCAGCGCCAGAGGACTAGCGGGACACAATGAGCAGTTCTTC.

In its sample, this clonotype was seen a few times. V gene TRBV30 combines with J gene TRBJ2-5; D gene uncertain. Germline loops: CDR1 GTSNPN, CDR2 SVGIG (reference sequence). CDR3 length: 13 residues. V lost 0 bases to trimming and J lost 5 bases, with 10 bases between them. The CDR3: CAWSVADVETQYF. CDR3 DNA: TGTGCCTGGAGTGTAGCCGACGTGGAGACCCAGTACTTC.

This clonotype showed up just a few times. This sequence joins TRBV7-2 and TRBJ2-7, with 8 bases lining up with TRBD1. Germline trimming cut 1 base from V and 3 bases from J; bases unmatched to any gene: 11. The CDR3 extends over 17 amino acids. The V gene's germline CDR1 is SGHTA and CDR2 FQGNSA. CDR3 DNA sequence: TGTGCCAGCAGCTTAGTCGTCGTTCGACAGGGGCACTACGAGCAGTACTTC. Amino acid sequence: CASSLVVVRQGHYEQYF.

This clonotype was found a few times. V and J are TRBV19 and TRBJ1-2; D possibly corresponds to TRBD1 (5 bases). CDR1 is LNHDA and CDR2 is SQIVND in the germline V gene (reference sequence). The CDR3 has 15 residues. V lost 6 bases to trimming and J lost 3 bases, with 17 bases between them. For the CDR3, the DNA is TGTGCCAGTAGACTTAAGCCCGACAGTCACTATGGCTACACCTTC. This codes for CASRLKPDSHYGYTF.

The rearrangement joins TRBV20-1 to TRBJ2-1; 7 bases are a match to TRBD2. Trimming at V came to 1 base and at J to 0 bases, leaving 9 bases not matched to a gene. Germline CDR1 is DFQATT and CDR2 is SNEGSKA (reference sequence). The CDR3 length is 17 residues. CDR3 amino acids: CSARVGLAETSYNEQFF. As DNA, the CDR3 is TGCAGTGCTAGAGTGGGGCTAGCGGAGACCTCCTACAATGAGCAGTTCTTC.